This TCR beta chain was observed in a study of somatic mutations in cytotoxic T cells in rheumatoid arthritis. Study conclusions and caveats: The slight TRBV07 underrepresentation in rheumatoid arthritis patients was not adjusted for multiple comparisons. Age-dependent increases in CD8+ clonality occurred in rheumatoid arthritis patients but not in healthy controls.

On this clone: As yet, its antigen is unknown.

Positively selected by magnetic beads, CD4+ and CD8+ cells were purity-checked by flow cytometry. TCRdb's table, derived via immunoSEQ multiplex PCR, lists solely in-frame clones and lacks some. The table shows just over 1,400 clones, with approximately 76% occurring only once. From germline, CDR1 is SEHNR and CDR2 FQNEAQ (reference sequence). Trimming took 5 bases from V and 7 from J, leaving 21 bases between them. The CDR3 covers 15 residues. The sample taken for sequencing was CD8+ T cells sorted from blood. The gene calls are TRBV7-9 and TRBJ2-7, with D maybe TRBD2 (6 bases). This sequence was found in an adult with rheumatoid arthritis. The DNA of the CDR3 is TGTGCCAGCAGCCCCCCGGGGAGGCCCTTTGAGGAGCAGTACTTC. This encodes CASSPPGRPFEEQYF.